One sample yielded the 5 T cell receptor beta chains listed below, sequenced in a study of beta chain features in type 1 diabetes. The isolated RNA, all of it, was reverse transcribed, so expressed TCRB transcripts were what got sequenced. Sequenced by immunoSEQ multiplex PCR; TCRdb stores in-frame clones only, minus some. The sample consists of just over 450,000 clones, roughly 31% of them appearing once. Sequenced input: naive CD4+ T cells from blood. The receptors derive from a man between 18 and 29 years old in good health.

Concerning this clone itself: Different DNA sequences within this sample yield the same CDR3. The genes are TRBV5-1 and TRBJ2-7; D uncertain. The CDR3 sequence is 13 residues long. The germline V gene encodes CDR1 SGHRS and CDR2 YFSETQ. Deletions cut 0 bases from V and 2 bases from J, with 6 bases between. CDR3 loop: CASSLEGPYEQYF. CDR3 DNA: TGCGCCAGCAGCTTGGAAGGCCCCTACGAGCAGTACTTC. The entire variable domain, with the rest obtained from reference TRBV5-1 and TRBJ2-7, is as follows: KAGVTQTPRYLIKTRGQQVTLSCSPISGHRSVSWYQQTPGQGLQFLFEYFSETQRNKGNFPGRFSGRQFSNSRSEMNVSTLELGDSALYLCASSLEGPYEQYFGPGTRLTVT.

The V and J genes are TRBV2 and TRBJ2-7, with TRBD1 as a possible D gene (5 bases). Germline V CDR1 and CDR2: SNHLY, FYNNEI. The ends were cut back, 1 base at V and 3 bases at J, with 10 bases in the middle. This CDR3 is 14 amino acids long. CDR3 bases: TGTGCCAGCAGTGAAGGTTGGCAGGGCTACGAGCAGTACTTC. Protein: CASSEGWQGYEQYF.

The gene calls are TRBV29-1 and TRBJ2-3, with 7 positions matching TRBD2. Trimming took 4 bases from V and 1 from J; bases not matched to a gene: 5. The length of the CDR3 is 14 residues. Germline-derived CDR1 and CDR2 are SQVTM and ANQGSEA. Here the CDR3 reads CSVGGLAGTDTQYF. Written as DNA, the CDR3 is TGCAGCGTTGGGGGCCTAGCGGGCACAGATACGCAGTATTTT.

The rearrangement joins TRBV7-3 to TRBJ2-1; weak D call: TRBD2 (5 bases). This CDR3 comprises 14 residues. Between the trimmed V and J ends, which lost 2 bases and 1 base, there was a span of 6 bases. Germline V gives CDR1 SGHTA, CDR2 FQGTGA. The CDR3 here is CASSLPGSYNEQFF. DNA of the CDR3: TGTGCCAGCAGCTTACCGGGATCCTACAATGAGCAGTTCTTC.

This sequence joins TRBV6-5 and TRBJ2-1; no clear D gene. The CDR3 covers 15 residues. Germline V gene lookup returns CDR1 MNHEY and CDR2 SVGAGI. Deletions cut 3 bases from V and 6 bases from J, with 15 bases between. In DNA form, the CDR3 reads TGTGCCAGCAGTTATGGGCAAACCCCGCGCAATGAGCAGTTCTTC. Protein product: CASSYGQTPRNEQFF.